These T cell receptor beta chains were read from a single sample in a study of blood T cell repertoires in COVID-19. Sequencing was performed with immunoSEQ multiplex PCR; in TCRdb, only in-frame clones are kept and a portion is missing. This sample carries 280,000 or so clones, around 88% of them seen once, and the ten largest clones take approximately 2%. Sequenced input: peripheral blood. The origin of the receptors is a woman aged 25 to 39 who had recovered from COVID-19. CDR3s include the opening cysteine and the closing phenylalanine or tryptophan. A D gene is named only where the DNA matches it firmly. Not all rows give a size; the values are once, few, many and, for expanded clones, a class.

length,D,V,size,J,DNA,CDR3
12,-,TRBV12-3/TRBV12-4,few,TRBJ2-7,TGTGCCAGCAGCCAGATCGCCTACGAGCAGTACTTC,CASSQIAYEQYF
13,TRBD1,TRBV19,once,TRBJ1-2,TGTGCCAGTGGAACAGGGGAAGGCTATGGCTACACCTTC,CASGTGEGYGYTF
17,-,TRBV4-1,-,TRBJ1-2,TGCGCCAGCAGCCAAGTGCCAGGGACACCCTATGTCGGTGGCTACACCTTC,CASSQVPGTPYVGGYTF
16,-,TRBV6-5,once,TRBJ2-1,TGTGCCAGCAGTTACTGGCGGGGAAGCTCCTACAATGAGCAGTTCTTC,CASSYWRGSSYNEQFF
15,TRBD1,TRBV7-9,-,TRBJ2-1,TGTGCCAGCAGCCAAGGGGGCAGGGCTTACAATGAGCAGTTCTTC,CASSQGGRAYNEQFF
12,-,TRBV30,-,TRBJ1-1,TGTGCCTGGAGTTTGGGGGGCACTGAAGCTTTCTTT,CAWSLGGTEAFF
14,-,TRBV29-1,once,TRBJ2-3,TGCAGCGTTGATAGGGGCACGGTCACAGATACGCAGTATTTT,CSVDRGTVTDTQYF
15,-,TRBV28,-,TRBJ1-5,TGTGCCAGCAGTTGGAGGGAGTGGAGCAATCAGCCCCAGCATTTT,CASSWREWSNQPQHF
16,-,TRBV5-1,-,TRBJ2-5,TGCGCCAGCAGCTTGAAGAGTAGGGGGAGCTGGGAGACCCAGTACTTC,CASSLKSRGSWETQYF
15,TRBD1,TRBV2,-,TRBJ1-3,TGTGCCAGCAGGTTGGGACAGGTCTCTGGAAACACCATATATTTT,CASRLGQVSGNTIYF
13,TRBD1,TRBV28,-,TRBJ1-1,TGTGCCAGCAGGGAACAGGGGATGACTGAAGCTTTCTTT,CASREQGMTEAFF
16,TRBD1,TRBV24-1,-,TRBJ2-7,TGTGCCACCAGTGAGGGGGGGACAGGGGGCTCCTACGAGCAGTACTTC,CATSEGGTGGSYEQYF
14,TRBD2,TRBV29-1,once,TRBJ2-3,TGCAGCGTTGGGCAAACTAGCGGGACAGATACGCAGTATTTT,CSVGQTSGTDTQYF
15,-,TRBV24-1,-,TRBJ1-5,TGTGCCACCAGTGATTTGGTTCGGGGGAATCAGCCCCAGCATTTT,CATSDLVRGNQPQHF
15,-,TRBV6-5,-,TRBJ2-4,TGTGCCAGCAGCTCTGTAGAACTAGCCAAAAACATTCAGTACTTC,CASSSVELAKNIQYF
13,-,TRBV28,-,TRBJ1-4,TGTGCCAGCAGTCGGAGGAATAATGAAAAACTGTTTTTT,CASSRRNNEKLFF
16,TRBD1,TRBV28,-,TRBJ2-7,TGTGCCAGCAAGCCGTTGAGGACAGGGGGCAACTACGAGCAGTACTTC,CASKPLRTGGNYEQYF
16,TRBD2,TRBV10-3,-,TRBJ2-3,TGTGCCATCAGTGGGGGGACTAGCGGTTTCTCAGATACGCAGTATTTT,CAISGGTSGFSDTQYF
14,-,TRBV2,-,TRBJ2-5,TGTGCCAGCATGAGGGGGGGCGATTTAGAGACCCAGTACTTC,CASMRGGDLETQYF
15,TRBD1,TRBV4-1,-,TRBJ2-7,TGCGCCAGCAGCCGGAGCGGGACAGGGATCTACGAGCAGTACTTC,CASSRSGTGIYEQYF
14,TRBD1,TRBV29-1,once,TRBJ2-7,TGCAGCGGCGTCACAGGGGGAATTTTCGCCGAGCAGTACTTC,CSGVTGGIFAEQYF
13,-,TRBV7-2,-,TRBJ1-4,TGTGCCAGCGCTAAGAGCTCCAATGAAAAACTGTTTTTT,CASAKSSNEKLFF
13,-,TRBV19,-,TRBJ1-2,TGTGCCAGTAGCCCAGATCGGGTAGGAGGCTACACCTTC,CASSPDRVGGYTF
14,-,TRBV7-3,-,TRBJ1-2,TGTGCCAGCAGCTTTCGGGGAAGGGCGGATGGCTACACCTTC,CASSFRGRADGYTF
14,-,TRBV7-2,-,TRBJ2-7,TGTGCCAGCAGCATTAGTCGGGATACGCGCGAGCAGTACTTC,CASSISRDTREQYF
16,TRBD2,TRBV3-1/TRBV3-2,-,TRBJ2-1,TGTGCCAGCAGCCATTTATCCGGGAGGCGTTACAATGAGCAGTTCTTC,CASSHLSGRRYNEQFF
12,-,TRBV15,-,TRBJ1-2,TGTGCCACCAGCAGAGATCTTTCTGGCTACACCTTC,CATSRDLSGYTF
15,-,TRBV15,-,TRBJ1-2,TGTGCCACCAGCGGCCAACGGGGTTTAAACTATGGCTACACCTTC,CATSGQRGLNYGYTF
13,TRBD1,TRBV30,few,TRBJ1-1,TGTGCCTGGAGCCAGCAGGGGGACAGGGCCGCTTTCTTT,CAWSQQGDRAAFF
14,-,TRBV19,-,TRBJ1-1,TGTGCCAGTAGTATACTCAAGGGAGGCACTGAAGCTTTCTTT,CASSILKGGTEAFF
16,TRBD1,TRBV15,-,TRBJ2-7,TGTGCCACCAGCAGGGCAAGGGGACAGGGAGGAAACGAGCAGTACTTC,CATSRARGQGGNEQYF
13,-,TRBV6-4,-,TRBJ2-2,TGTGCCAGCAGTAGCGGGAACACCGGGGAGCTGTTTTTT,CASSSGNTGELFF
14,TRBD1,TRBV2,-,TRBJ2-5,TGTGCCAGCAGTGACGCCCGGGGACAGGGATCCCAGTACTTC,CASSDARGQGSQYF
14,TRBD1,TRBV6-1,-,TRBJ1-1,TGTGCCAGCAGTGAGGACAGGGGGAGCACTGAAGCTTTCTTT,CASSEDRGSTEAFF
10,-,TRBV27,-,TRBJ1-2,TGTGCCAGCAGTTTTAATGGCTACACCTTC,CASSFNGYTF
15,-,TRBV6-5,-,TRBJ1-3,TGTGCCAGCAGGCCCACAGGAAACTCTGGAAACACCATATATTTT,CASRPTGNSGNTIYF
14,TRBD1,TRBV7-2,-,TRBJ1-2,TGTGCCAGCAGATACCCAGGGGGATCATATGGCTACACCTTC,CASRYPGGSYGYTF
16,-,TRBV28,-,TRBJ2-7,TGTGCCAGCAGTTTCGAATCCTGGCGGATCTCCTACGAGCAGTACTTC,CASSFESWRISYEQYF
13,-,TRBV5-4,-,TRBJ2-7,TGTGCCAGCAGTTCCCGTGGGGGGTACGAGCAGTACTTC,CASSSRGGYEQYF
18,TRBD2,TRBV19,-,TRBJ2-1,TGTGCCAGTAGTCCAACGACTAGCGGGGCTTTCTCCTACAATGAGCAGTTCTTC,CASSPTTSGAFSYNEQFF
13,TRBD1,TRBV29-1,-,TRBJ2-2,TGCAGCGTGGGACAGCAGAACACCGGGGAGCTGTTTTTT,CSVGQQNTGELFF
11,TRBD1,TRBV20-1,-,TRBJ2-1,TGCAGTGCTCGAACAGGGGGTGAGCAGTTCTTC,CSARTGGEQFF
14,-,TRBV29-1,-,TRBJ2-2,TGCAGCGTTCCGCGGGACCCGAACACCGGGGAGCTGTTTTTT,CSVPRDPNTGELFF
17,TRBD1,TRBV9,-,TRBJ2-5,TGTGCCAGCAGCGTAGGTCCGGGACAGGGGGCTGAGGAGACCCAGTACTTC,CASSVGPGQGAEETQYF
15,-,TRBV7-2,-,TRBJ1-5,TGTGCCAGCAGCTTAGATCTTGGGGCGCGTCAGCCCCAGCATTTT,CASSLDLGARQPQHF